This T cell receptor beta chain originates from a study of regulatory dendritic cells for organ transplantation. Clones were sequenced by immunoSEQ multiplex PCR, and TCRdb holds only the in-frame ones, with some missing. The data contain 25,000 to 35,000 clones, 75% to 80% of them singletons. The ends were cut back, 1 base at V and 2 bases at J, with 7 bases in the middle. This CDR3 contains 15 residues. Germline lookup yields CDR1 SGHNT and CDR2 YYREEE (reference sequence). The study's findings and limits: Regulatory dendritic cells appeared to expand memory CD8+ clones less than mature ones. Memory CD8+ T cells were the most oligoclonal; naive cells were highly diverse.

As concerns this clone: Its antigen is unknown.

The TCR originated in a human donor in good health. The sequencing input was memory CD4+ T cells from blood. Subset specified: CD45RO+ memory T cells. This chain uses TRBV5-4 with TRBJ2-6; D remains ambiguous. DNA for the CDR3: TGTGCCAGCAGCTTGTTTATCACTGGGGCCAACGTCCTGACTTTC. This sequence encodes CASSLFITGANVLTF.